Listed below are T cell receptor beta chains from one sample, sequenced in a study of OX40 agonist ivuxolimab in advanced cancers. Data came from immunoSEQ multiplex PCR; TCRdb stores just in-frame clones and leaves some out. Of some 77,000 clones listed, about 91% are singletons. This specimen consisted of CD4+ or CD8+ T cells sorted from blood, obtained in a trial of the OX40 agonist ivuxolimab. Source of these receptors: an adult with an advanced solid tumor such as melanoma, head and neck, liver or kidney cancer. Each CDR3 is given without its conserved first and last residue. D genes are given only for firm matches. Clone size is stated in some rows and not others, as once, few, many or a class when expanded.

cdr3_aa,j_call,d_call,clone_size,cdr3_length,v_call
ASSLARNPSYEQY,TRBJ2-7,-,-,13,TRBV6-5
ASSQRTVNEKLF,TRBJ1-4,-,-,12,TRBV4-1
ASSLGSHYEQY,TRBJ2-7,-,few,11,TRBV7-6
ASRSGFSGSTDTQY,TRBJ2-3,TRBD2,-,14,TRBV4-1
ASKNMGRDGYT,TRBJ1-2,-,-,11,TRBV6-6
ASTPGQTKNSPLH,TRBJ1-6,TRBD1,few,13,TRBV5-5
ATTKQTSNEQF,TRBJ2-1,-,-,11,TRBV27
ASRRTVSYEQY,-,-,-,11,TRBV6-5
ASSITSGVETQY,TRBJ2-5,TRBD2,-,12,TRBV19
ASSPPNVERGETQY,TRBJ2-5,TRBD2,-,14,TRBV18